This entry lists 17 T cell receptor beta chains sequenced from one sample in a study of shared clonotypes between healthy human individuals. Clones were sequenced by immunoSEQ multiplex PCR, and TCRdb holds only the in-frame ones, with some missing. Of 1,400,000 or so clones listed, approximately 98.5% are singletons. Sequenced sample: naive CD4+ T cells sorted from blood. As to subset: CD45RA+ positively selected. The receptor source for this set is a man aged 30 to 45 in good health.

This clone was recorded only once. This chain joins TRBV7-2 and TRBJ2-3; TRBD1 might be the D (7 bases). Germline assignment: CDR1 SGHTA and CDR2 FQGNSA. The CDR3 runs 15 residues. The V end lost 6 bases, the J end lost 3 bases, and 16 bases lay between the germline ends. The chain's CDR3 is CASRRQGGSTDTQYF. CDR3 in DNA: TGTGCCAGCAGGAGACAGGGAGGTTCGACAGATACGCAGTATTTT. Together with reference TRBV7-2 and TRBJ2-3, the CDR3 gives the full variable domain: GAGVSQSPSNKVTEKGKDVELRCDPISGHTALYWYRQSLGQGLEFLIYFQGNSAPDKSGLPSDRFSAERTGGSVSTLTIQRTQQEDSAVYLCASRRQGGSTDTQYFGPGTRLTVL.

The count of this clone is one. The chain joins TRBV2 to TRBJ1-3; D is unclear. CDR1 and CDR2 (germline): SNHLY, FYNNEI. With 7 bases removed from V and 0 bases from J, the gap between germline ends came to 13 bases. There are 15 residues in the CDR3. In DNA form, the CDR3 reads TGTGCCAGCATCCTAAAAGTTGGCTCTGGAAACACCATATATTTT. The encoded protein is CASILKVGSGNTIYF.

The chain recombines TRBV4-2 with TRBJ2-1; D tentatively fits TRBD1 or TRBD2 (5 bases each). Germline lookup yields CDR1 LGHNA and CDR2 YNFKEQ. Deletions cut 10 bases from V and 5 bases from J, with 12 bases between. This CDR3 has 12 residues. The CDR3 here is CATSRGHNEQFF. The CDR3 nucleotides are TGTGCCACCTCGAGGGGTCACAATGAGCAGTTCTTC.

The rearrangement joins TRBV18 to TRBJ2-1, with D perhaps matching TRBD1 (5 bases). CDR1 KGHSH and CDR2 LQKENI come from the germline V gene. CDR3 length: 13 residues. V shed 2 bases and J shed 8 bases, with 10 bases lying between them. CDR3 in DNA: TGTGCCAGCTCACCAATCAGGGTCGATGAGCAGTTCTTC. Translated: CASSPIRVDEQFF.

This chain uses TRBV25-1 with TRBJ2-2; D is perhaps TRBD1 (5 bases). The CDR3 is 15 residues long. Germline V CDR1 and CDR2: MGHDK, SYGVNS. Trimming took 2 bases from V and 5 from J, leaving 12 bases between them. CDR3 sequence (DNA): TGTGCCAGCAGTGAACCAAGGGGTCGGACCGGGGAGCTGTTTTTT. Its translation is CASSEPRGRTGELFF. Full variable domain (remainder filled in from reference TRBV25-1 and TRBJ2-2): EADIYQTPRYLVIGTGKKITLECSQTMGHDKMYWYQQDPGMELHLIHYSYGVNSTEKGDLSSESTVSRIRTEHFPLTLESARPSHTSQYLCASSEPRGRTGELFFGEGSRLTVL.

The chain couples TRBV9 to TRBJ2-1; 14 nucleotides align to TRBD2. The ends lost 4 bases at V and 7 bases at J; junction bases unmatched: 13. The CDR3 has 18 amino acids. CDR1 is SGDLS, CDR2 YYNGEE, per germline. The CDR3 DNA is TGTGCCAGCAGCAGATCGACCGGGACTAGCGGGAGAGGGAATGAGCAGTTCTTC. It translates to CASSRSTGTSGRGNEQFF.

The CDR3 DNA sequence: TGTGCCAGCAGTGAAAGGGCGGGAGGTTCCACAGATACGCAGTATTTT. It translates to CASSERAGGSTDTQYF. The chain links TRBV2 to TRBJ2-3; 8 nucleotides match TRBD2. Per the germline V gene, CDR1 is SNHLY and CDR2 is FYNNEI. The CDR3 is 16 amino acids. Trimming cost V 2 bases and J 2 bases; bases outside gene matches: 6.

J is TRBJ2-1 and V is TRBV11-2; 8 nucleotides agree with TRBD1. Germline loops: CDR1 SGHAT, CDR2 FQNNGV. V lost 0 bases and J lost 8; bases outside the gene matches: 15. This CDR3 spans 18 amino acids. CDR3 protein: CASSLDRRDRPYSDEQFF. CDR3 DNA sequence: TGTGCCAGCAGCTTAGATCGTCGGGACAGGCCATACAGCGATGAGCAGTTCTTC.

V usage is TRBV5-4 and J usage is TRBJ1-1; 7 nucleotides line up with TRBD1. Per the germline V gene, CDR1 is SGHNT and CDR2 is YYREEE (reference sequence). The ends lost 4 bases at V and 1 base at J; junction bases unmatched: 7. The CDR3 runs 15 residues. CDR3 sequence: CASSPTGQKNTEAFF. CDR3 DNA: TGTGCCAGCAGCCCCACGGGACAGAAGAACACTGAAGCTTTCTTT.

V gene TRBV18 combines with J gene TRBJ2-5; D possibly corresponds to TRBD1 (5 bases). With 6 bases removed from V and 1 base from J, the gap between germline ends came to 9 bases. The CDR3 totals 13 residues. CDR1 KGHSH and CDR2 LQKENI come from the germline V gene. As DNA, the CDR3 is TGTGCCAGCTCGATGGGGCCCCAAGAGACCCAGTACTTC. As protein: CASSMGPQETQYF.

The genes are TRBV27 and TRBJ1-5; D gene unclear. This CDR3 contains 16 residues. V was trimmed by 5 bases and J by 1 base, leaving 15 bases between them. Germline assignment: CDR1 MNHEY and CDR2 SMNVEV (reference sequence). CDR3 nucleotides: TGTGCCAGCAGTCCTCTGAGGGCGGAAAGCAATCAGCCCCAGCATTTT. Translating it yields CASSPLRAESNQPQHF.

The CDR3 DNA reads as TGTGCCAGCAGCTTCGGTACTAGCGGGGCTTACAATGAGCAGTTCTTC. Its translation: CASSFGTSGAYNEQFF. The chain couples TRBV11-3 to TRBJ2-1; TRBD2 agrees at 10 bases. The CDR3 has 16 amino acids. The junction had 6 bases not matched to a gene; V was cut back by 3 bases and J by 4 bases. CDR1 and CDR2 from the germline V gene are SGHNT and YENEEA.

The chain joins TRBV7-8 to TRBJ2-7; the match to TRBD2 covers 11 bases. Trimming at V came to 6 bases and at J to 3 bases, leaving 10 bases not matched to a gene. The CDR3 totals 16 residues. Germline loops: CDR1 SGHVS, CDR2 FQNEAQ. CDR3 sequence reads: CASRPHGTSGYYEQYF. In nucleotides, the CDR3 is TGTGCCAGCAGACCACACGGGACTAGCGGATACTACGAGCAGTACTTC.

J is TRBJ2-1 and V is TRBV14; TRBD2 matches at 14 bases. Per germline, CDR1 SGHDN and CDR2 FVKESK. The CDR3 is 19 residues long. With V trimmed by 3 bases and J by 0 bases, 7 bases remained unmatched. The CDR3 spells CASSHGLAGGRVSYNEQFF. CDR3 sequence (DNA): TGTGCCAGCAGCCACGGACTAGCGGGAGGACGGGTCTCCTACAATGAGCAGTTCTTC.

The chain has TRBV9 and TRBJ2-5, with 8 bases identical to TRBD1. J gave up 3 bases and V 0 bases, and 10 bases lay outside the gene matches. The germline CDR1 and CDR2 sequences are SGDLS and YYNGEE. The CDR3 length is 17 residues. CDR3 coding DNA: TGTGCCAGCAGCGTAGATCCGGGACAGGCCCTAAAAGAGACCCAGTACTTC. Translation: CASSVDPGQALKETQYF.

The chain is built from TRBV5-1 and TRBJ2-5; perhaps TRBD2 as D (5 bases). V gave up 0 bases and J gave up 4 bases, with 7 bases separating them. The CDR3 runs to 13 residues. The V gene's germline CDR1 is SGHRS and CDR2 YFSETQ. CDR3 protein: CASSLGEIETQYF. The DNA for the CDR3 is TGCGCCAGCAGCTTGGGGGAGATAGAGACCCAGTACTTC.

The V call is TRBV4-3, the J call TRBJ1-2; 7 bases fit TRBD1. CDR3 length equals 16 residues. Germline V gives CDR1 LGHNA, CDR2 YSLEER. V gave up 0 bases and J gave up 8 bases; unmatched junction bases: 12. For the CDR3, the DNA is TGCGCCAGCAGCCAAGATGTGACAGGGCCCCATAGAGGCTACACCTTC. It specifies CASSQDVTGPHRGYTF.